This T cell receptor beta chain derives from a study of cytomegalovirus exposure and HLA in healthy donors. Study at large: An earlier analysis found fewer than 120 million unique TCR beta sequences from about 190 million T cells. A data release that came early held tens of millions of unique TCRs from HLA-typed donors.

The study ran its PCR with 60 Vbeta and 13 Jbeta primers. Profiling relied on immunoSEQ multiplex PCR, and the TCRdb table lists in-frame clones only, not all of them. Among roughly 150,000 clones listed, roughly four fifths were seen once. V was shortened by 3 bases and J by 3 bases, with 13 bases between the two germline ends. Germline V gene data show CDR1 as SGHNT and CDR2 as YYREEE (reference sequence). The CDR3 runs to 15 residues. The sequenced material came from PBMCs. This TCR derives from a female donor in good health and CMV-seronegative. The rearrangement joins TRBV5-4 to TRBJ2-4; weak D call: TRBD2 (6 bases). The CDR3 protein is CASSSEGRDKNIQYF. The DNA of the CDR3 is TGTGCCAGCAGCTCGGAGGGAAGGGACAAAAACATTCAGTACTTC.